The T cell receptor (beta chain) described here comes from a study of T-cell memory formation after mild COVID-19. Turning to the study itself: Clusters were largely donor specific.

The CDR3 covers 16 residues. The germline V gene has CDR1 SGHVS and CDR2 FNYEAQ. V lost 0 bases and J lost 5, with 14 bases in between. Findings of the study overall: Later expanders leaned CD4+, whereas clones that contracted between day 15 and 85 were balanced CD4/CD8. The appearance of some responding clones in pre-infection memory suggested that cross-reactive memory joined.

This clonotype was counted at least ten times. Its antigen is currently unknown. The TCR alpha and TCR beta cDNA libraries, bearing sample barcodes and UMIs, were generated by 5'RACE using constant-segment primers. In TCRdb, the 5' RACE reads were re-called with MiXCR into one record per CDR3 protein. The sample yields fewer than 450,000 distinct CDR3 sequences, around 24% seen once. What was sequenced was PBMCs or a T cell subset sorted from them (not recorded which). The sequence was obtained from an adult woman who had mild COVID-19 (a few samples of this study predate the infection). Cell type and time point are not known. V gene TRBV7-6 combines with J gene TRBJ2-1; D possibly corresponds to TRBD1 (7 bases). The CDR3 sequence: CASSLAPAGQNNEQFF. The CDR3 nucleotides read TGTGCCAGCAGCTTAGCTCCGGCGGGACAGAACAATGAGCAGTTCTTC.